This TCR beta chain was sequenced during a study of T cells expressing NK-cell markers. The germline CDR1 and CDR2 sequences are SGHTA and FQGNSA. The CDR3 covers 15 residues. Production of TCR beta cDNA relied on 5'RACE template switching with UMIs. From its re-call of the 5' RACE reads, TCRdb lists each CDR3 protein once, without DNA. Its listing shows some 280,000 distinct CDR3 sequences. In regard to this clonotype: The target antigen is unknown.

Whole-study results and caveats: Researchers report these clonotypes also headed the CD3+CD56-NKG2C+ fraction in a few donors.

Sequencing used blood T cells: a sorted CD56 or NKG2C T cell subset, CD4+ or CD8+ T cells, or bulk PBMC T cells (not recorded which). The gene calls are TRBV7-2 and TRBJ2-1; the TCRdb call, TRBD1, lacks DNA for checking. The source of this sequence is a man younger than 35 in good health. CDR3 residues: CASSVPTGGNNEQFF.